Below, 20 T cell receptor beta chains from the same sample are listed, as sequenced in a study of T cells in Graves' hyperthyroidism and ophthalmopathy. Researchers amplified the TCR beta CDR3 regions from RNA transcripts. The primer set for the first-round RT-PCR of the TCR CDR3 was HTBI. MiXCR, run by TCRdb on the multiplex PCR reads, gives a single entry per CDR3 protein. There are 540,000 or so distinct CDR3 sequences in the sample; around 46% occur only once, and under 20% lies in the top ten. Material: peripheral blood or thyroid tissue (not recorded which). These receptors were taken from an adult woman with Graves' disease, either hyperthyroidism or ophthalmopathy (not recorded which).

With respect to this clonotype: Relative to the germline gene, one junction end is altered; a read error may explain this. The J gene is TRBJ2-5, the V gene TRBV11-2; 12 bases agree with TRBD2. The J call may be incorrect, as the DNA end agrees better with TRBJ2-1. Looked up from germline, CDR1 is SGHAT and CDR2 is FQNNGV. The CDR3 totals 15 residues. CDR3 sequence reads: CASSRGLAGRGEQFF. The CDR3 region has the DNA TGTGCTAGCAGCCGTGGACTAGCGGGAAGAGGTGAGCAGTTCTTC.

This clonotype was seen repeatedly, ten times or more. The chain links TRBV3-1 to TRBJ1-2; 8 bases are a match to TRBD1. From germline, CDR1 is LGHDT and CDR2 YNNKEL (reference sequence). The CDR3 totals 15 residues. Germline trimming cut 5 bases from V and 4 bases from J; bases unmatched to any gene: 9. For the CDR3, the DNA is TGTGCCAGCAGCACAGGGACTACAGGGGGCTATGGCTACACCTTC. Its translation is CASSTGTTGGYGYTF. Full variable domain (missing parts from reference TRBV3-1 and TRBJ1-2): DTAVSQTPKYLVTQMGNDKSIKCEQNLGHDTMYWYKQDSKKFLKIMFSYNNKELIINETVPNRFSPKSPDKAHLNLHINSLELGDSAVYFCASSTGTTGGYGYTFGSGTRLTVV.

This clonotype was detected many times. The chain uses TRBV29-1 and TRBJ2-7; 14 bases line up with TRBD2. Per germline, CDR1 SQVTM and CDR2 ANQGSEA. The CDR3 length is 14 residues. Trimming took 6 bases from V and 9 from J; bases not matched to a gene: 10. CDR3 coding DNA: TGCAGCGTCTTAGGGACTAGCGGGAGTAATTGGCAGTACTTC. This encodes CSVLGTSGSNWQYF.

J is TRBJ2-7 and V is TRBV10-3, with 10 bases aligning to TRBD2. Per germline, CDR1 ENHRY and CDR2 SYGVKD. The CDR3 contains 13 residues. J gave up 2 bases and V 7 bases, and 2 bases lay outside the gene matches. The CDR3 DNA follows: TGTGCCATCAAAGCGGGAGGGCCCTACGAGCAGTACTTC. This translates into CAIKAGGPYEQYF.

Ten or more counts support this clonotype. The chain couples TRBV7-3 to TRBJ2-7, with D tentatively TRBD1 (6 bases). From germline, CDR1 is SGHTA and CDR2 FQGTGA. V lost 4 bases to trimming and J lost 6 bases, with 13 bases between them. The CDR3 length is 13 residues. The CDR3 is CASSSLGRGEQYF. The CDR3 bases are TGTGCCAGCAGCTCCTTGGGCAGGGGCGAGCAGTACTTC.

The V and J genes are TRBV5-1 and TRBJ1-4; 7 bases map to TRBD1. Germline lookup yields CDR1 SGHRS and CDR2 YFSETQ. The V gene end was trimmed by 9 bases and the J gene end by 3 bases; junction bases not matched to a gene: 11. This CDR3 region has 15 residues. The CDR3 nucleotides are TGCGCCACTAGAACCCAGGGACAGTCTAATGAAAAACTGTTTTTT. This gives the protein CATRTQGQSNEKLFF.

The CDR3: CASGSGELFF. The CDR3 nucleotides read TGTGCCAGCGGGTCCGGGGAGCTGTTTTTT. This chain uses TRBV10-3 with TRBJ2-2; tentatively, D is TRBD2 (5 bases). V shed 10 bases and J shed 6 bases, with 6 bases lying between them. From germline, CDR1 is ENHRY and CDR2 SYGVKD. The CDR3 has 10 amino acids.

This clonotype has ten or more counts. The CDR3 reads CASSASGTAPNYGYTF. The CDR3, as DNA: TGCGCCAGCAGTGCCTCCGGGACAGCTCCGAACTATGGCTACACCTTC. The chain has TRBV10-2 and TRBJ1-2, with TRBD1 identical over 7 bases. CDR1 and CDR2 from the germline V gene are WSHSY and SAAADI. The CDR3 is 16 residues long. V gave up 4 bases and J gave up 2 bases; unmatched junction bases: 10.

The chain has TRBV7-6 and TRBJ2-5, with D perhaps TRBD1 or TRBD2 (6 bases each). The CDR3 contains 15 residues. Germline CDR1 is SGHVS and CDR2 is FNYEAQ. V lost 1 base, J lost 5 bases, and 14 bases lay in between. This CDR3 is CASSLEPGAGETQYF. Here the CDR3 DNA reads TGTGCCAGCAGCTTAGAGCCAGGGGCGGGGGAGACCCAGTACTTC.

The V call is TRBV19, the J call TRBJ1-6, with TRBD1 matching 9 bases. Germline loops: CDR1 LNHDA, CDR2 SQIVND (reference sequence). V gave up 5 bases and J gave up 10 bases; unmatched junction bases: 12. The CDR3 runs to 16 residues. The CDR3 loop reads CASSVTMGQGRSPLHF. CDR3 DNA: TGTGCCAGTAGTGTAACAATGGGACAGGGTCGATCACCCCTCCACTTT.

The chain recombines TRBV5-1 with TRBJ2-7; 9 bases align to TRBD1. CDR1 is SGHRS, CDR2 YFSETQ, per germline. CDR3 length: 15 residues. V was clipped by 4 bases and J by 7 bases; unmatched bases: 12. CDR3 coding DNA: TGCGCCAGCAGCGGGACCGGGACAGGGCTCGGGGAGCAGTACTTC. It translates to CASSGTGTGLGEQYF. The full variable domain, in which reference TRBV5-1 and TRBJ2-7 provide the parts outside the CDR3, is KAGVTQTPRYLIKTRGQQVTLSCSPISGHRSVSWYQQTPGQGLQFLFEYFSETQRNKGNFPGRFSGRQFSNSRSEMNVSTLELGDSALYLCASSGTGTGLGEQYFGPGTRLTVT.

V is TRBV7-2 and J is TRBJ2-3; 12 bases map to TRBD2. The CDR3 length is 17 residues. Germline V gene sequence: CDR1 SGHTA, CDR2 FQGNSA. Losses at the gene ends were 5 bases for V and 7 bases for J; bases not matched to a gene: 13. This CDR3 reads CASSNFRTSGRRNTQYF. The CDR3, as DNA: TGTGCCAGCAGCAACTTTAGAACTAGCGGGAGGAGAAATACGCAGTATTTT.

The genes are TRBV7-2 and TRBJ2-5, with 8 bases that match TRBD2. The V gene's germline CDR1 is SGHTA and CDR2 FQGNSA. The CDR3 extends over 17 amino acids. V dropped 3 bases and J dropped 4; count of bases not matched to a gene: 13. The CDR3 DNA follows: TGTGCCAGCAGCTTTCTCCGGACTAGCCGTGTTAGAGAGACCCAGTACTTC. It yields the protein CASSFLRTSRVRETQYF.

The sample holds many counts of this clonotype. The chain is built from TRBV12-3 or TRBV12-4 and TRBJ1-3; no clear D. The CDR3 totals 15 residues. The V gene lost 5 bases and the J gene lost 0 bases, with 11 bases spanning the gap. CDR3 DNA sequence: TGTGCCAGCAGTCCCGCAGGTACCTCTGGAAACACCATATATTTT. Its protein is CASSPAGTSGNTIYF.

The chain joins TRBV20-1 to TRBJ2-7; 10 nucleotides match TRBD1. The CDR3 has 14 residues. V shed 5 bases and J 2 bases; nucleotides not matched to a gene: 6. From germline, CDR1 is DFQATT and CDR2 SNEGSKA (reference sequence). The CDR3 protein is CSASGTGVTYEQYF. The CDR3 nucleotides read TGCAGTGCTTCCGGGACAGGGGTCACCTACGAGCAGTACTTC.

This clonotype was detected only a few times. The junction does not match germline at one end; this may be a read error. The chain uses TRBV10-2 and TRBJ1-6; 7 bases line up with TRBD1. Germline values: CDR1 WSHSY, CDR2 SAAADI. The CDR3 runs 15 residues. The CDR3 reads CASSQWSGQVTPLHF. CDR3 sequence (DNA): TGTGCCAGCAGCCAGTGGTCAGGACAGGTGACACCCCTCCACTTT.

This clonotype was counted ten times or more. The V call is TRBV12-3 or TRBV12-4, the J call TRBJ2-5, with D perhaps TRBD1 or TRBD2 (6 bases each). The V end lost 7 bases, the J end lost 6 bases, and 15 bases lay between the germline ends. The CDR3 extends over 13 amino acids. The CDR3 spells CASTGSGGQTQYF. DNA for the CDR3: TGTGCCAGCACCGGATCCGGGGGCCAGACCCAGTACTTC.

The chain uses TRBV7-3 and TRBJ2-6; 8 bases map to TRBD2. The CDR3 contains 17 residues. The germline gives CDR1 SGHTA, CDR2 FQGTGA. V was clipped by 5 bases and J by 0 bases; unmatched bases: 6. The CDR3 is CASSPGGGHSGANVLTF. CDR3 in DNA: TGTGCCAGCAGCCCAGGCGGGGGGCACTCTGGGGCCAACGTCCTGACTTTC.

This sequence joins TRBV10-1 and TRBJ2-7; D remains ambiguous. This CDR3 spans 13 amino acids. Germline V gene sequence: CDR1 WNHNN, CDR2 SYGVQD (reference sequence). With 0 bases removed from V and 2 bases from J, the gap between germline ends came to 5 bases. The CDR3 loop reads CASSESGTYEQYF. DNA of the CDR3: TGCGCCAGCAGTGAGTCAGGGACCTACGAGCAGTACTTC.

As regards this clonotype: At one of its ends the junction is not consistent with the germline gene, which may arise from a read error. J is TRBJ2-7 and V is TRBV7-8, with TRBD1 matching over 9 bases. CDR3 length equals 15 residues. Germline V CDR1 and CDR2: SGHVS, FQNEAQ. The CDR3: CASSRGTGFTYEQYF. For the CDR3, the DNA is TGCGCCAGCAGCCGTGGGACAGGGTTCACCTACGAGCAGTACTTC.